The clone carrying this T cell receptor (beta chain) turned up a few times. The data derive from a study of shared clonotypes between healthy human individuals. V was clipped by 2 bases and J by 0 bases, with 11 bases between them. CDR1 is LNHDA, CDR2 SQIVND, per germline (reference sequence). This CDR3 is built from 17 residues. TCRdb's table, derived via immunoSEQ multiplex PCR, lists solely in-frame clones and lacks some. The sample yields around 340,000 clones, about 70% seen once. Sequenced input: memory CD4+ T cells sorted from blood. Documented subset: CD45RA-negative fraction. The receptor was isolated from a man aged 30 to 45 in good health. This chain joins TRBV19 and TRBJ2-6; no clear D gene. The CDR3 DNA reads as TGTGCCAGTAGTATATGGGGTCGCAGCTCTGGGGCCAACGTCCTGACTTTC. Its protein is CASSIWGRSSGANVLTF.